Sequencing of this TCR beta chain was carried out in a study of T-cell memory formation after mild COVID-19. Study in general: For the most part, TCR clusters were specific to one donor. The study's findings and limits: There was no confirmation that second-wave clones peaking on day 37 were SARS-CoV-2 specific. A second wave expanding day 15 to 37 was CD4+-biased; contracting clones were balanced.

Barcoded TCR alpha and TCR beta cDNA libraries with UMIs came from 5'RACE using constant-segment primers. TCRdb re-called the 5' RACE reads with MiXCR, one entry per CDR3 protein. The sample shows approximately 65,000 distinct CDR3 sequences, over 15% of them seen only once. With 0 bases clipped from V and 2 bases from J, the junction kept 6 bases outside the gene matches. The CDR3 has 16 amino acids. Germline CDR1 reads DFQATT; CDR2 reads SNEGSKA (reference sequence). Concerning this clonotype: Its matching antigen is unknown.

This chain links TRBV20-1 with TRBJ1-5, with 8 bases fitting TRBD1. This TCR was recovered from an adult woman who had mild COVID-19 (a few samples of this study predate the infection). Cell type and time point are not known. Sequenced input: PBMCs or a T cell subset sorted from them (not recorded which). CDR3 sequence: CSARDEDREGNQPQHF. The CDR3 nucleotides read TGCAGTGCTAGAGACGAGGACAGGGAGGGCAATCAGCCCCAGCATTTT.